This T cell receptor beta chain was sequenced in a study of blood T cell repertoires in COVID-19. Across the study: Material from acute and convalescent COVID-19 was sourced from the United States, Italy and Spain. Sample material is recorded as cDNA or gDNA derived from T cells, B-cell-depleted T cells, or PBMCs.

Here immunoSEQ multiplex PCR was the method, and the copy in TCRdb shows in-frame clones only, minus some. The profile covers fewer than 150,000 clones, with roughly 84% appearing a single time and around 3.5% taken by the ten largest. CDR1 WNHNN and CDR2 SYGVQD come from the germline V gene (reference sequence). The CDR3 has 15 residues. Trimming removed 3 bases from V and 6 bases from J; junction bases left unmatched: 6. Source material: peripheral blood. The origin of this receptor is a man aged 40-55 years with acute or convalescent COVID-19. J is TRBJ2-1 and V is TRBV10-1; 9 positions match TRBD2. This CDR3 reads CASSDPSGASNEQFF. The CDR3 DNA sequence: TGCGCCAGCAGTGATCCTAGCGGGGCAAGCAATGAGCAGTTCTTC.